A selection of T cell receptor beta chains follows, all from one sample in a study of regulatory T cells in long-lasting Graves disease. TCRdb reprocessed the multiplex PCR reads with MiXCR, giving one entry per CDR3 protein. The sample records about 430,000 distinct CDR3 sequences, 15% being singletons. These records were also assigned to another study, of T cells in Graves' hyperthyroidism and ophthalmopathy.

Specimen: peripheral blood mononuclear cells (PBMCs), collected at new diagnosis, from a patient treated with antithyroid drugs. These receptor sequences come from a middle-aged woman with Graves disease. The CDR3 runs from the conserved cysteine through the conserved F or W. D genes are given only for firm matches. Clone size is shown for a subset of rows, as once, few, many or a class of expanded clone.

d_call,j_call,clone_size,v_call,cdr3_aa,cdr3_nt
NA,TRBJ2-7,many,TRBV12-3/TRBV12-4,CASSEGVSSYEQYF,TGTGCCAGCAGTGAGGGAGTTTCTTCCTACGAGCAGTACTTC
NA,TRBJ2-1,many,TRBV28,CASRERAAYNEQFF,TGTGCCAGCAGGGAGCGGGCAGCCTACAATGAGCAGTTCTTC
NA,TRBJ2-3,many,TRBV20-1,CSAPLGLARDTQYF,TGCAGTGCCCCATTGGGCCTAGCTAGGGATACGCAGTATTTT
TRBD2,TRBJ2-1,many,TRBV5-1,CASSLAPLAGGPSNEQFF,TGCGCCAGCAGCTTGGCGCCCTTAGCGGGAGGGCCCAGCAATGAGCAGTTCTTC
NA,TRBJ1-2,many,TRBV9,CASSVGEGNYGYTF,TGTGCCAGCAGCGTAGGGGAGGGGAACTATGGCTACACCTTC
TRBD1,TRBJ1-1,many,TRBV28,CATHFTGGQNTEAFF,TGTGCCACCCACTTCACAGGGGGCCAGAACACTGAAGCTTTCTTT
NA,TRBJ1-5,many,TRBV7-3,CASSLDIWFQPQHF,TGTGCCAGCAGCTTGGACATTTGGTTTCAGCCCCAGCATTTT
TRBD2,TRBJ2-7,many,TRBV12-3/TRBV12-4,CASSTGLAGVSEQYF,TGTGCCAGCAGCACCGGACTAGCGGGAGTCTCCGAGCAGTACTTC
NA,TRBJ2-7,NA,TRBV6-2/TRBV6-3,CASSYSGSAPPEQYF,TGTGCCAGCAGTTACTCAGGGTCGGCTCCTCCCGAGCAGTACTTC
NA,TRBJ1-3,NA,TRBV12-3/TRBV12-4,CASSLLGISGNTIYF,TGTGCCAGCAGTTTATTAGGTATTTCAGGAAACACCATATATTTT
NA,TRBJ2-1,many,TRBV12-3/TRBV12-4,CASSPPSVPYNEQFF,TGTGCCAGCAGCCCACCTAGCGTCCCCTACAATGAGCAGTTCTTC
TRBD2,TRBJ2-5,many,TRBV28,CASSLPTSGYHQETQYF,TGTGCCAGCAGTTTACCGACTAGCGGCTACCACCAAGAGACCCAGTACTTC
NA,TRBJ2-2,many,TRBV12-3/TRBV12-4,CASSLVFGELFF,TGTGCCAGCAGTTTAGTGTTCGGGGAGCTGTTTTTT
TRBD2,TRBJ2-5,many,TRBV28,CASSLASGRVETQYF,TGTGCCAGCAGTTTAGCTAGCGGGAGGGTAGAGACCCAGTACTTC
NA,TRBJ2-3,few,TRBV18,CASSPGTSGADTQYF,TGTGCCAGCTCACCGGGGACTTCCGGGGCAGATACGCAGTATTTT
NA,TRBJ2-3,few,TRBV7-7,CASSLVSGVSTDTQYF,TGTGCTAGCAGCTTAGTTAGCGGAGTTAGCACAGATACGCAGTATTTT
NA,TRBJ2-3,many,TRBV20-1,CSARGQDGTDTQYF,TGCAGTGCCAGAGGGCAGGATGGCACAGATACGCAGTATTTT
NA,TRBJ2-1,few,TRBV19,CASSISGLAKYNEQFF,TGTGCCAGTAGTATTTCGGGGCTAGCGAAGTACAATGAGCAGTTCTTC
NA,TRBJ2-5,many,TRBV29-1,CSVAGQSRETQYF,TGCAGCGTCGCAGGCCAAAGCCGGGAGACCCAGTACTTC
NA,TRBJ2-5,many,TRBV29-1,CSVESPGETQYF,TGCAGCGTTGAGAGCCCGGGAGAGACCCAGTACTTC
NA,TRBJ1-2,NA,TRBV5-6,CASSRDGYTYGYTF,TGTGCCAGCAGCCGGGACGGATACACTTATGGCTACACCTTC
NA,TRBJ1-2,many,TRBV30,CAGDFRGFYGYTF,TGTGCCGGGGACTTCCGGGGATTTTATGGCTACACCTTC
NA,TRBJ2-1,few,TRBV15,CATSREGNRGANEQFF,TGTGCCACCAGCAGAGAGGGCAACCGGGGGGCGAATGAGCAGTTCTTC
NA,TRBJ2-3,few,TRBV30,CAWSPRAPNTDTQYF,TGTGCCTGGAGTCCTAGGGCCCCAAACACAGATACGCAGTATTTT
TRBD2,TRBJ2-6,few,TRBV7-9,CASSPLAGGSGANVLTF,TGTGCCAGCAGCCCGCTAGCGGGAGGCTCCGGGGCCAACGTCCTGACTTTC
NA,TRBJ1-6,many,TRBV2,CASSTDSRDSPLHF,TGTGCCAGCAGTACGGACAGCCGGGATTCACCCCTCCACTTT
NA,TRBJ2-1,many,TRBV12-3/TRBV12-4,CASRGPDNEQFF,TGTGCCAGCAGAGGACCTGACAATGAGCAGTTCTTC
NA,TRBJ1-2,NA,TRBV19,CASSEGGWANYGYTF,TGTGCCAGTAGTGAGGGGGGCTGGGCTAACTATGGCTACACCTTC
NA,TRBJ1-6,many,TRBV28,CASSFQGEGTPLHF,TGTGCCAGCAGTTTTCAAGGGGAGGGGACACCCCTCCACTTT
NA,TRBJ2-7,many,TRBV9,CASSVVQDSYEQYF,TGTGCCAGCAGCGTAGTGCAGGACTCCTACGAGCAGTACTTC
NA,TRBJ2-1,NA,TRBV4-1,CASSQLGTESYNEQFF,TGCGCCAGCAGCCAATTAGGGACCGAATCCTACAATGAGCAGTTCTTC